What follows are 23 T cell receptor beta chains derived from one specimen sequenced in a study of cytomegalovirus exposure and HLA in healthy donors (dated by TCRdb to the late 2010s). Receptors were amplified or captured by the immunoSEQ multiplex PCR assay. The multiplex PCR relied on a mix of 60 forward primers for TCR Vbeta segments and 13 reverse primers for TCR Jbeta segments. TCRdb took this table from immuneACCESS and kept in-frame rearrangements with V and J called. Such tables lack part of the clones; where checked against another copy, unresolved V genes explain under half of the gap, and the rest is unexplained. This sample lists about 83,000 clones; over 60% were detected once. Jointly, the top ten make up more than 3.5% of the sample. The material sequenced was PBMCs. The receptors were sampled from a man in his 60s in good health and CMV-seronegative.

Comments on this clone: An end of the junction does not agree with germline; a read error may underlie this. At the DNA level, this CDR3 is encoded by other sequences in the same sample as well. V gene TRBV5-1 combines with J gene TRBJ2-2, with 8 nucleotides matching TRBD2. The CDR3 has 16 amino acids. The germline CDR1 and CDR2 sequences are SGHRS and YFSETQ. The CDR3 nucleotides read TGCGCCAGCAGCTTGGCACTAGCGGCGAATACCGGGGAGCTGTTTTTT. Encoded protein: CASSLALAANTGELFF.

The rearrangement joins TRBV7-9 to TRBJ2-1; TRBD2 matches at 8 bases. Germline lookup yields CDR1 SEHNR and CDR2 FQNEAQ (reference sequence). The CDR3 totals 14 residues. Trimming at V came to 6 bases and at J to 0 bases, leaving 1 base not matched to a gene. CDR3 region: CASSLAGSYNEQFF. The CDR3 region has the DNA TGTGCCAGCAGTCTAGCGGGCTCCTACAATGAGCAGTTCTTC.

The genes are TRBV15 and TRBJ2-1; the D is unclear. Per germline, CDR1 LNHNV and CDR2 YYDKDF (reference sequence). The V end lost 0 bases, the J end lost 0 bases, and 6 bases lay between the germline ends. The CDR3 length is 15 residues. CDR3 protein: CATSREASSYNEQFF. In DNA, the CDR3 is TGTGCCACCAGCAGAGAGGCTAGCTCCTACAATGAGCAGTTCTTC.

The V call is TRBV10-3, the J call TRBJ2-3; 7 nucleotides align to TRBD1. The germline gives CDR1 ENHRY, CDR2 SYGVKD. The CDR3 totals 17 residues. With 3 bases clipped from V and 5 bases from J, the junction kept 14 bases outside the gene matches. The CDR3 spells CAISDFTRQGVKDTQYF. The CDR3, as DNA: TGTGCCATCAGTGACTTTACGAGGCAGGGGGTTAAAGATACGCAGTATTTT.

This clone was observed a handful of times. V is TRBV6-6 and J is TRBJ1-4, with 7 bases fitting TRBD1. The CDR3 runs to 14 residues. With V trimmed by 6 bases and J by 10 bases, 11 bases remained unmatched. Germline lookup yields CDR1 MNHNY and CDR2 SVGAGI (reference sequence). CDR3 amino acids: CASSSTGDRGKLFF. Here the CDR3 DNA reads TGTGCCAGCAGCTCCACAGGGGACCGGGGAAAACTGTTTTTT.

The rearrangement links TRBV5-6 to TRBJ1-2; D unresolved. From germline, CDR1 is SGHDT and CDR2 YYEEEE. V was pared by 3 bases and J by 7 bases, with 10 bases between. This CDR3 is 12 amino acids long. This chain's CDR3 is CASSSGNFGYTF. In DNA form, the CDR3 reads TGTGCCAGCAGCTCGGGAAATTTTGGCTACACCTTC.

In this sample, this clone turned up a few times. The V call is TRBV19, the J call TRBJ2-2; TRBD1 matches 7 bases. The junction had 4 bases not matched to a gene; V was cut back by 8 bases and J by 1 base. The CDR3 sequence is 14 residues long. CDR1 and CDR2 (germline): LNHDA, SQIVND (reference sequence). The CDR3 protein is CASVRDRNTGELFF. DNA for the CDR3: TGTGCCAGTGTCCGGGACAGGAACACCGGGGAGCTGTTTTTT.

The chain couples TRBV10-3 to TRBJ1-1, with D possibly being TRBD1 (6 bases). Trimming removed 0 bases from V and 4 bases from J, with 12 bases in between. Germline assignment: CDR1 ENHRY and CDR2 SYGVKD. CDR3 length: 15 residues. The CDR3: CAISESGTRGTEAFF. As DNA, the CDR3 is TGTGCCATCAGTGAGTCAGGGACAAGAGGCACTGAAGCTTTCTTT.

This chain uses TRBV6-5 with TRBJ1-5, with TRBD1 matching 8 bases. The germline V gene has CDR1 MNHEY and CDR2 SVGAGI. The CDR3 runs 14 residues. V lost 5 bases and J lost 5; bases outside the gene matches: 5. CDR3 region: CASSRTGMDQPQHF. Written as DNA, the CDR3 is TGTGCCAGCAGTCGGACAGGGATGGATCAGCCCCAGCATTTT.

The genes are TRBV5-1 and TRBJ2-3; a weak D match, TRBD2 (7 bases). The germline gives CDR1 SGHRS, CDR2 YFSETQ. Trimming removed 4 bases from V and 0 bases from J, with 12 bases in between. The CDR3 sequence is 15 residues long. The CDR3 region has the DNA TGCGCCAGCAGCCGCCCGGGGGGCAGCACAGATACGCAGTATTTT. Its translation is CASSRPGGSTDTQYF.

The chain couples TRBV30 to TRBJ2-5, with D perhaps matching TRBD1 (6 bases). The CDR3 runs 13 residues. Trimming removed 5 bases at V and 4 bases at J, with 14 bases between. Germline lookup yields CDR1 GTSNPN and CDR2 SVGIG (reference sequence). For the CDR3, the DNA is TGTGCCTGGGGGATTCTCAGGGGAGAGACCCAGTACTTC. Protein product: CAWGILRGETQYF.

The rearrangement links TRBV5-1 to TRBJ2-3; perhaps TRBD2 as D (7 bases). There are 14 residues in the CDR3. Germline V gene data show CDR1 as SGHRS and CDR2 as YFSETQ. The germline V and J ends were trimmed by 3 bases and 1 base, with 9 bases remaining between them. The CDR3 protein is CASSSGGRTDTQYF. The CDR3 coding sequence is TGCGCCAGCAGCTCCGGGGGGCGCACAGATACGCAGTATTTT.

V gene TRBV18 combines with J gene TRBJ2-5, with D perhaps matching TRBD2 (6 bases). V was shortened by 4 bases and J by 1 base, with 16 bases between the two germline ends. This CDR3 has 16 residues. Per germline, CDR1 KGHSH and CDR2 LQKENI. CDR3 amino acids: CASSLLTRGPQETQYF. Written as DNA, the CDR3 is TGTGCCAGCTCACTTCTTACGCGGGGACCCCAAGAGACCCAGTACTTC.

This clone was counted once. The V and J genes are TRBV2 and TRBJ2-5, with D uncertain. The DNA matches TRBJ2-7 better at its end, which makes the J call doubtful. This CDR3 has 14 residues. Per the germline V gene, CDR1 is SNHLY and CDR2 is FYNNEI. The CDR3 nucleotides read TGTGCCAGCAGTGAATGGTACAGCTCCTACGAGCAGTACTTC. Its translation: CASSEWYSSYEQYF.

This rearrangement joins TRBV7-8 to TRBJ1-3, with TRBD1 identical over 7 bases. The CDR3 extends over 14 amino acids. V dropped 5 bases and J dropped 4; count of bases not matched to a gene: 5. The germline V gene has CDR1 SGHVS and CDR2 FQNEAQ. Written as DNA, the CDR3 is TGTGCCAGCAGCCCACAGGGGATCGGAAACACCATATATTTT. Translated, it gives CASSPQGIGNTIYF.

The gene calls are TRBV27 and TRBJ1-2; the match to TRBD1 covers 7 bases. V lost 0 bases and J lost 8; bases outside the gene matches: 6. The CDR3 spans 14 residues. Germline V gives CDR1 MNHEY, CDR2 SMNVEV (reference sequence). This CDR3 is CASSLSSGGYGYTF. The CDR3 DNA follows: TGTGCCAGCAGTTTATCGTCAGGGGGGTACGGCTACACCTTC.

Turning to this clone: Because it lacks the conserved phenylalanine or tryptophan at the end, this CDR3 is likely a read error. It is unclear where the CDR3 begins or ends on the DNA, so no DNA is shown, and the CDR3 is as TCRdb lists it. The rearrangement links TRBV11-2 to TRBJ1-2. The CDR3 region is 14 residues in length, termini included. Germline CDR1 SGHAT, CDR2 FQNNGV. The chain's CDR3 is CASSSNPWRADDYV.

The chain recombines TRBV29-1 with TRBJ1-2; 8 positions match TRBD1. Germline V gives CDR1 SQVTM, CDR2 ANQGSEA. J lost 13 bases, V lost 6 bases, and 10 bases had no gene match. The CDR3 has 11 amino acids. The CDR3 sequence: CSVGGQASFTF. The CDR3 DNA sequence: TGCAGCGTGGGGGGACAGGCCTCTTTCACCTTC. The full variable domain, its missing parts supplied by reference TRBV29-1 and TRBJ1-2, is SAVISQKPSRDICQRGTSLTIQCQVDSQVTMMFWYRQQPGQSLTLIATANQGSEATYESGFVIDKFPISRPNLTFSTLTVSNMSPEDSSIYLCSVGGQASFTFGSGTRLTVV.

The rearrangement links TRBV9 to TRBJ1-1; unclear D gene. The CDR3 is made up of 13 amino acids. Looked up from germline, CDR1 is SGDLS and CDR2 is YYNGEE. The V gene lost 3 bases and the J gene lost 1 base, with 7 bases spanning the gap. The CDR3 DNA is TGTGCCAGCAGCGGGGCTTCGAACACTGAAGCTTTCTTT. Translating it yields CASSGASNTEAFF.

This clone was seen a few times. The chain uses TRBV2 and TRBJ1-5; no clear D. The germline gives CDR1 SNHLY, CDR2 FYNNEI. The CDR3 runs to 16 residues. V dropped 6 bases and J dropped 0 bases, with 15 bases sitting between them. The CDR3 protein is CASRAGGWYSNQPQHF. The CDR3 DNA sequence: TGTGCCAGCAGGGCCGGCGGGTGGTATAGCAATCAGCCCCAGCATTTT. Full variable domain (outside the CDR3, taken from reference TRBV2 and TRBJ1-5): EPEVTQTPSHQVTQMGQEVILRCVPISNHLYFYWYRQILGQKVEFLVSFYNNEISEKSEIFDDQFSVERPDGSNFTLKIRSTKLEDSAMYFCASRAGGWYSNQPQHFGDGTRLSIL.

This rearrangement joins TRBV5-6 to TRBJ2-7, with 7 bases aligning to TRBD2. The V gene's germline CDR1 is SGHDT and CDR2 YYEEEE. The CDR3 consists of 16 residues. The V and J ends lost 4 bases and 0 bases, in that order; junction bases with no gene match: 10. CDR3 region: CASSPPGGTISYEQYF. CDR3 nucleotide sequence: TGTGCCAGCAGCCCACCGGGGGGAACGATCTCCTACGAGCAGTACTTC.

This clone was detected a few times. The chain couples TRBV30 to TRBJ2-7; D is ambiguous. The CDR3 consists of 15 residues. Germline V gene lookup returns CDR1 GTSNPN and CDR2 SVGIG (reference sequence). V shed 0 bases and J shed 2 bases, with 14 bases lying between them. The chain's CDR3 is CAWSVRIGGTYEQYF. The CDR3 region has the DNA TGTGCCTGGAGTGTACGTATAGGCGGAACCTACGAGCAGTACTTC.

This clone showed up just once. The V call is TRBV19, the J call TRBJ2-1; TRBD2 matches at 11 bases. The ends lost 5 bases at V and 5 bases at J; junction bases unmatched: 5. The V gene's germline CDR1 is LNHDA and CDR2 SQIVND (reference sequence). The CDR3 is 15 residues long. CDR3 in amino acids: CASSLSSGGHNEQFF. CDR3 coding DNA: TGTGCCAGTAGTCTATCTAGCGGGGGGCACAATGAGCAGTTCTTC.